This TCR beta chain stems from a study of T cell responses to AZD1222 COVID-19 vaccine. Sequencing was performed with immunoSEQ multiplex PCR; in TCRdb, only in-frame clones are kept and a portion is missing. Among 100,000 to 140,000 clones listed, around 89% were seen once. Points from the study as a whole: Donors in the cohort were predominantly white British and more often female, and clonal diversity was possibly underestimated. Only five or six AZD1222 recipients were seropositive at baseline. Nearly half of spike-specific TCRs reportedly target variant regions that are unmutated in the B.1.351 and B.1.1.7 variants.

V lost 2 bases to trimming and J lost 4 bases, with 17 bases between them. Germline V gene data show CDR1 as MNHEY and CDR2 as SMNVEV (reference sequence). The CDR3 sequence is 17 residues long. Comment on this clone: What it binds is unknown.

The TCR originated in an adult in good health. This chain connects TRBV27 to TRBJ1-4; D remains ambiguous. Material: peripheral blood, obtained on day 0 of AZD1222 vaccination. This chain's CDR3 is CASSLNPQWRVNEKLFF. The DNA for the CDR3 is TGTGCCAGCAGTTTAAACCCCCAGTGGAGGGTTAATGAAAAACTGTTTTTT.